What follows are 22 T cell receptor beta chains derived from one specimen sequenced in a study of T cells after yellow fever vaccination. TCRdb re-called the 5' RACE reads through MiXCR, storing one row per CDR3 protein. The sample comprises 350,000 to 450,000 distinct CDR3 sequences, 6% to 8% of which are singletons, and approximately 15% rests with the top ten. Sequenced material: PBMCs, taken 5 days after the yellow fever booster vaccination. Receptors were obtained from a man aged 25 to 40 who received the YFV17D yellow fever vaccine.

This clonotype was counted many times. The chain is built from TRBV28 and TRBJ2-5; D may be TRBD2 (5 bases). The V and J ends lost 4 bases and 7 bases respectively, with 19 bases between them. The CDR3 loop spans 15 amino acids. Germline CDR1 MDHEN, CDR2 SYDVKM. In DNA, the CDR3 is TGTGCCAGCAGTTCCCGGGATCCCCGCGGTGGGACCCAGTACTTC. Translated: CASSSRDPRGGTQYF.

This clonotype was counted a few times. V gene TRBV6-5 combines with J gene TRBJ2-7; possible D gene TRBD2, 6 bases. Trimming stripped 0 bases from V and 4 bases from J, with 13 bases between. The CDR3 extends over 15 amino acids. Germline-derived CDR1 and CDR2 are MNHEY and SVGAGI. This CDR3 reads CASSYSRRGPYEQYF. DNA for the CDR3: TGTGCCAGCAGTTACTCCAGGCGGGGACCGTACGAGCAGTACTTC.

This clonotype has at least ten counts. CDR3 in amino acids: CSARGTGGSGEQYF. As DNA, the CDR3 is TGCAGTGCTAGAGGGACAGGGGGCTCAGGGGAGCAGTACTTC. This chain connects TRBV20-1 to TRBJ2-7; TRBD1 matches 11 bases. The J segment lost 7 bases and the V segment lost 1 base, leaving 6 bases of the junction unmatched. The germline V gene has CDR1 DFQATT and CDR2 SNEGSKA (reference sequence). CDR3 length: 14 amino acids.

This clonotype came up many times. The chain carries TRBV29-1 and TRBJ1-2; 7 positions match TRBD1. Per the germline V gene, CDR1 is SQVTM and CDR2 is ANQGSEA. CDR3 length equals 12 residues. V gave up 7 bases and J gave up 2 bases; unmatched junction bases: 4. The CDR3 DNA sequence: TGCAGCGCCACAGGGGCCAACTATGGCTACACCTTC. Its translation is CSATGANYGYTF.

There are many counts of this clonotype. This chain connects TRBV7-3 to TRBJ2-1; D is unclear. The V end lost 5 bases, the J end lost 10 bases, and 9 bases lay between the germline ends. Germline V gives CDR1 SGHTA, CDR2 FQGTGA. The CDR3 covers 11 residues. CDR3 sequence (DNA): TGTGCCAGCAGCGCAGGTCTCGAGCAGTTCTTC. It yields the protein CASSAGLEQFF.

In its sample, this clonotype was seen a few times. The chain uses TRBV20-1 and TRBJ2-5; 8 bases agree with TRBD2. With 0 bases clipped from V and 0 bases from J, the junction kept 6 bases outside the gene matches. CDR1 and CDR2 from the germline V gene are DFQATT and SNEGSKA (reference sequence). The CDR3 has 16 amino acids. CDR3 in DNA: TGCAGTGCTAGAGATCTACTTAGCGGGGACCAAGAGACCCAGTACTTC. Protein: CSARDLLSGDQETQYF.

At least ten counts were recorded for this clonotype. The chain carries TRBV4-3 and TRBJ2-1; D may be TRBD2 (6 bases). There are 17 residues in the CDR3. Trimming left V 0 bases short and J 4 bases short, with 16 bases between. CDR1 LGHNA and CDR2 YSLEER come from the germline V gene. The CDR3 nucleotides are TGCGCCAGCAGCCAAGAAGTCGCCTCCAGCGGGTACAATGAGCAGTTCTTC. Its protein product is CASSQEVASSGYNEQFF.

V is TRBV20-1 and J is TRBJ2-7; 11 nucleotides align to TRBD1. V lost 4 bases and J lost 5; bases outside the gene matches: 4. Germline CDR1 is DFQATT and CDR2 is SNEGSKA (reference sequence). This CDR3 spans 13 amino acids. CDR3 DNA sequence: TGCAGTGCTAACCCGGGACAGGGGGACGAGCAGTACTTC. Its protein product is CSANPGQGDEQYF.

The chain couples TRBV12-3 or TRBV12-4 to TRBJ2-3; no reliable D call. The length of the CDR3 is 15 residues. The V and J ends lost 5 bases and 0 bases respectively, with 12 bases between them. The CDR3 protein is CASSPARFSTDTQYF. DNA for the CDR3: TGTGCCAGCAGTCCGGCAAGGTTTAGCACAGATACGCAGTATTTT.

This chain links TRBV4-2 with TRBJ1-4; D is ambiguous. CDR1 and CDR2 (germline): LGHNA, YNFKEQ. The CDR3 has 15 amino acids. V lost 0 bases and J 6 bases, leaving 11 bases between the germline ends. The CDR3: CASSQDGGPDEKLFF. In DNA form, the CDR3 reads TGTGCCAGCAGCCAAGACGGCGGGCCGGATGAAAAACTGTTTTTT.

There are many counts of this clonotype. This chain uses TRBV6-2 or TRBV6-3 with TRBJ2-7; 7 bases match TRBD2. The V gene end was trimmed by 2 bases and the J gene end by 2 bases; junction bases not matched to a gene: 9. Germline CDR1 reads MNHEY; CDR2 reads SVGEGT. This CDR3 has 16 amino acids. The CDR3 is CASSYAGSGLPYEQYF. DNA of the CDR3: TGTGCCAGCAGTTACGCTGGGTCGGGACTACCCTACGAGCAGTACTTC.

This clonotype has more than one count but fewer than ten. The chain recombines TRBV29-1 with TRBJ2-7; D call uncertain. Germline V CDR1 and CDR2: SQVTM, ANQGSEA. There are 12 residues in the CDR3. Trimming took off 6 bases at V and 1 base at J, with 10 bases between the two ends. The CDR3 DNA reads as TGCAGCGTGGTAAGGGATTCCTACGAGCAGTACTTC. This codes for CSVVRDSYEQYF.

This clonotype was recorded at least ten times. The chain uses TRBV5-1 and TRBJ2-2; D is unclear. Per germline, CDR1 SGHRS and CDR2 YFSETQ. Deletions cut 4 bases from V and 6 bases from J, with 10 bases between. The CDR3 extends over 13 amino acids. The CDR3, as DNA: TGCGCCAGCAGCGCCGTAGAACCCGGGGAGCTGTTTTTT. This encodes CASSAVEPGELFF.

This clonotype was found many times. V is TRBV12-3 or TRBV12-4 and J is TRBJ1-5; D might be TRBD1 (6 bases). The CDR3 sequence is 15 residues long. V lost 2 bases and J 4 bases, leaving 12 bases between the germline ends. The DNA of the CDR3 is TGTGCCAGCAGTTTAAGTGTGGGGGCTAATCAGCCCCAGCATTTT. Its translation is CASSLSVGANQPQHF.

The table lists this clonotype with many counts. V gene TRBV14 combines with J gene TRBJ2-5; 9 bases fit TRBD2. The germline gives CDR1 SGHDN, CDR2 FVKESK. The length of the CDR3 is 13 residues. The V segment lost 4 bases and the J segment 5 bases; nucleotides outside the gene matches: 2. The CDR3 bases are TGTGCCAGCAGCCTGAGCGGGAGGGAGACCCAGTACTTC. Encoded protein: CASSLSGRETQYF.

J is TRBJ1-3 and V is TRBV10-2; TRBD1 aligns across 8 bases. Germline CDR1 reads WSHSY; CDR2 reads SAAADI. The CDR3 is 14 amino acids. V shed 8 bases and J 2 bases; nucleotides not matched to a gene: 5. The CDR3 nucleotides read TGCGCCAGCGCAGACAGGGGCGCTGGAAACACCATATATTTT. It specifies CASADRGAGNTIYF.

This clonotype came up a few times. The gene calls are TRBV7-9 and TRBJ1-4, with TRBD1 as a possible D gene (6 bases). Trimming removed 5 bases at V and 0 bases at J, with 10 bases between. The CDR3 covers 15 residues. Germline lookup yields CDR1 SEHNR and CDR2 FQNEAQ (reference sequence). CDR3 nucleotide sequence: TGTGCCAGCAGCCAACAGGGATCAACTAATGAAAAACTGTTTTTT. Amino acids: CASSQQGSTNEKLFF.

This clonotype was observed at least ten times. The chain couples TRBV6-5 to TRBJ2-5; 9 positions agree with TRBD2. The CDR3 has 14 residues. Losses at the gene ends were 5 bases for V and 4 bases for J; bases not matched to a gene: 5. Germline CDR1 and CDR2: MNHEY and SVGAGI. The CDR3 here is CASSHRSGGETQYF. The CDR3 DNA follows: TGTGCCAGCAGTCACCGTAGCGGGGGAGAGACCCAGTACTTC.

This clonotype was detected many times. The CDR3 nucleotides read TGCGCCAGCAGCCCAAGTAGGGGGCTCTACGAGCAGTACTTC. The encoded protein is CASSPSRGLYEQYF. The chain carries TRBV4-3 and TRBJ2-7, with 7 bases matching TRBD1. V gave up 4 bases and J gave up 3 bases; unmatched junction bases: 6. Germline loops: CDR1 LGHNA, CDR2 YSLEER. This CDR3 comprises 14 residues.

The chain combines TRBV7-9 with TRBJ1-1; D perhaps matches TRBD1 (5 bases). This CDR3 has 13 amino acids. Trimming left V 3 bases short and J 8 bases short, with 13 bases between. Germline CDR1 reads SEHNR; CDR2 reads FQNEAQ (reference sequence). CDR3 in DNA: TGTGCCAGCAGCTTTACGACAGAACGAGAAGCTTTCTTT. Translation gives CASSFTTEREAFF.

V gene TRBV7-8 combines with J gene TRBJ1-5; the match to TRBD1 covers 7 bases. With V trimmed by 2 bases and J by 6 bases, 13 bases remained unmatched. The germline V gene encodes CDR1 SGHVS and CDR2 FQNEAQ. The CDR3 spans 17 residues. CDR3 protein: CASSLNPRGGGGQPQHF. The CDR3 DNA is TGTGCCAGCAGCTTAAACCCACGGGGAGGGGGCGGTCAGCCCCAGCATTTT.

This clonotype was seen repeatedly, ten times or more. The gene calls are TRBV27 and TRBJ2-7, with D hard to call. Germline CDR1 MNHEY, CDR2 SMNVEV (reference sequence). Trimming pared 6 bases from V and 6 bases from J, leaving 12 bases between. This CDR3 region has 12 residues. CDR3 residues: CASSRRPAEQYF. CDR3 DNA sequence: TGTGCCAGCAGCCGAAGGCCTGCCGAGCAGTACTTC.